One sample yielded the 23 T cell receptor beta chains listed below, sequenced in a study of PD-L1 blockade in urothelial cancer (dated 2017 in TCRdb). Library preparation was by the immunoSEQ multiplex PCR assay. The clones in this table, taken by TCRdb from immuneACCESS, are in-frame only. Not every clone is retained; where verified, under half of the shortfall comes from an unresolved V gene, and the cause of the rest is unknown. The sample table records about 23,000 clones; under 95% of these occur just once. The ten most abundant clones make up roughly 10% of the sample. The time point label for this specimen denotes: peripheral blood 6 weeks after treatment start. Source: PBMCs, taken around atezolizumab (anti-PD-L1) treatment. The receptors originated from a woman aged 55-69 years with urothelial cancer.

The chain uses TRBV5-8 and TRBJ2-7; maybe TRBD1 (6 bases). The V gene's germline CDR1 is SGHTS and CDR2 YDEGEE. The CDR3 consists of 16 residues. The ends were cut back, 4 bases at V and 4 bases at J, with 21 bases in the middle. CDR3 in amino acids: CASSLRTAPGWYEQYF. CDR3 coding DNA: TGTGCCAGCAGCCTACGGACAGCACCGGGTTGGTACGAGCAGTACTTC.

V gene TRBV6-1 combines with J gene TRBJ2-5, with D maybe TRBD2 (6 bases). Trimming pared 10 bases from V and 1 base from J, leaving 16 bases between. CDR1 is MNHNS and CDR2 is SASEGT in the germline V gene. The CDR3 is 14 residues long. CDR3 region: CAIAVGSLQETQYF. In DNA, the CDR3 is TGTGCCATAGCGGTCGGGTCACTCCAAGAGACCCAGTACTTC.

The chain links TRBV5-4 to TRBJ2-7; TRBD2 matches at 12 bases. The CDR3 loop spans 14 amino acids. The trim removed 4 bases at V and 4 bases at J, leaving 3 bases unmatched. CDR1 and CDR2 (germline): SGHNT, YYREEE (reference sequence). CDR3 in DNA: TGTGCCAGCAGCCCCGGACTAGCGGGGTACGAGCAGTACTTC. Protein product: CASSPGLAGYEQYF.

V usage is TRBV5-1 and J usage is TRBJ1-6, with D unresolved. The CDR3 sequence is 13 residues long. V was cut by 3 bases and J by 7 bases, with 8 bases left in between. Germline V gene data show CDR1 as SGHRS and CDR2 as YFSETQ. CDR3 DNA: TGCGCCAGCAGCTACTTCCAAAATTCACCCCTCCACTTT. Protein sequence: CASSYFQNSPLHF.

The chain joins TRBV6-5 to TRBJ1-2; tentatively, D is TRBD1 (5 bases). V was shortened by 0 bases and J by 6 bases, with 8 bases between the two germline ends. The CDR3 contains 13 residues. The germline V gene has CDR1 MNHEY and CDR2 SVGAGI. Here the CDR3 DNA reads TGTGCCAGCAGTTACTCGGCAGGGAATGGCTACACCTTC. It encodes CASSYSAGNGYTF.

V gene TRBV7-8 combines with J gene TRBJ1-3, with D possibly being TRBD1 (6 bases). Trimming stripped 1 base from V and 0 bases from J, with 7 bases between. This CDR3 comprises 15 residues. The V gene's germline CDR1 is SGHVS and CDR2 FQNEAQ. The CDR3 coding sequence is TGTGCCAGCAGCTTAGGGGGGCCCTCTGGAAACACCATATATTTT. It is translated as CASSLGGPSGNTIYF.

The chain employs TRBV6-1 and TRBJ2-5; 16 bases are shared with TRBD2. CDR3 length equals 18 residues. V shed 1 base, J shed 2 bases, and the junction held 4 bases outside the gene matches. Germline V lookup: CDR1 MNHNS, CDR2 SASEGT. CDR3 sequence reads: CASSEVGLAGGIQETQYF. The CDR3 region has the DNA TGTGCCAGCAGTGAAGTGGGACTAGCGGGGGGGATACAAGAGACCCAGTACTTC.

The chain couples TRBV19 to TRBJ1-1; 8 bases fit TRBD1. The CDR3 spans 15 residues. The trim removed 6 bases at V and 0 bases at J, leaving 6 bases unmatched. Germline CDR1 and CDR2: LNHDA and SQIVND (reference sequence). CDR3 loop: CASSLRDRLNTEAFF. CDR3 nucleotide sequence: TGTGCCAGTAGCCTAAGGGACAGGCTGAACACTGAAGCTTTCTTT.

J is TRBJ2-2 and V is TRBV15; the D is unclear. V lost 5 bases and J 7 bases, leaving 8 bases between the germline ends. Germline V gene sequence: CDR1 LNHNV, CDR2 YYDKDF (reference sequence). This CDR3 is 12 amino acids long. The CDR3 is CATSGVFGELFF. CDR3 nucleotide sequence: TGTGCCACCAGCGGAGTATTCGGGGAGCTGTTTTTT.

This rearrangement joins TRBV10-3 to TRBJ2-2, with TRBD2 identical over 7 bases. J gave up 5 bases and V 6 bases, and 9 bases lay outside the gene matches. Germline assignment: CDR1 ENHRY and CDR2 SYGVKD. This CDR3 is 15 amino acids long. The CDR3 coding sequence is TGTGCCATCAGCCTAACTGGGGGGGGGACCGGGGAGCTGTTTTTT. Residues: CAISLTGGGTGELFF.

V and J are TRBV4-3 and TRBJ2-3, with D maybe TRBD1 (6 bases). This CDR3 is built from 18 residues. The ends were cut back, 1 base at V and 1 base at J, with 18 bases in the middle. From germline, CDR1 is LGHNA and CDR2 YSLEER. This CDR3 reads CASSQAPGQTRGTDTQYF. The DNA of the CDR3 is TGCGCCAGCAGCCAAGCGCCTGGACAGACCCGGGGCACAGATACGCAGTATTTT.

This chain links TRBV18 with TRBJ1-5; D gene unclear. Trimming shortened V by 2 bases and J by 0 bases, and 8 bases separated the two germline ends. The CDR3 runs 15 residues. Germline V lookup: CDR1 KGHSH, CDR2 LQKENI. CDR3 sequence (DNA): TGTGCCAGCTCACCAGCCAGTAATAGCAATCAGCCCCAGCATTTT. The encoded protein is CASSPASNSNQPQHF.

The chain recombines TRBV7-2 with TRBJ2-7; the D gene is possibly TRBD1 (5 bases). V dropped 2 bases and J dropped 2 bases, with 10 bases sitting between them. This CDR3 spans 14 amino acids. CDR1 and CDR2 (germline): SGHTA, FQGNSA. For the CDR3, the DNA is TGTGCCAGCAGCTTACATGCAGGGCCCTACGAGCAGTACTTC. It codes for CASSLHAGPYEQYF.

This clone has just one count. The CDR3 loop is CASSQGGNSNQPQHF. The CDR3 DNA sequence: TGTGCCAGCAGCCAGGGGGGAAATAGCAATCAGCCCCAGCATTTT. The genes are TRBV28 and TRBJ1-5; 7 bases align to TRBD1. Germline V gives CDR1 MDHEN, CDR2 SYDVKM. The ends lost 6 bases at V and 0 bases at J; junction bases unmatched: 5. The CDR3 runs to 15 residues.

The chain combines TRBV6-1 with TRBJ2-3; 9 bases line up with TRBD2. This CDR3 spans 13 amino acids. The germline V gene encodes CDR1 MNHNS and CDR2 SASEGT. The V gene end was trimmed by 9 bases and the J gene end by 4 bases; junction bases not matched to a gene: 5. CDR3 protein: CASGREGPDTQYF. CDR3 coding DNA: TGTGCCAGTGGGCGGGAGGGCCCAGATACGCAGTATTTT.

The V and J genes are TRBV25-1 and TRBJ2-2, with TRBD1 identical over 8 bases. Germline V gene sequence: CDR1 MGHDK, CDR2 SYGVNS. J gave up 4 bases and V 4 bases, and 11 bases lay outside the gene matches. The CDR3 is 17 amino acids. The chain's CDR3 is CASSALRTGKGTGELFF. The CDR3, as DNA: TGTGCCAGCAGTGCACTAAGGACAGGGAAGGGCACCGGGGAGCTGTTTTTT.

The V and J genes are TRBV11-2 and TRBJ1-1, with 10 bases fitting TRBD1. Trimming cost V 5 bases and J 1 base; bases outside gene matches: 4. Germline loops: CDR1 SGHAT, CDR2 FQNNGV. CDR3 length equals 15 residues. This CDR3 is CASSVRDRGNTEAFF. The CDR3 DNA follows: TGTGCCAGCAGCGTCCGGGACAGGGGGAACACTGAAGCTTTCTTT.

This rearrangement joins TRBV5-1 to TRBJ1-5; a weak D match, TRBD1 (5 bases). V was cut by 0 bases and J by 6 bases, with 13 bases left in between. The CDR3 contains 15 residues. Germline CDR1 reads SGHRS; CDR2 reads YFSETQ. The CDR3 DNA sequence: TGCGCCAGCAGCTTGGATGGGGCCCCAGGTCAGCCCCAGCATTTT. Encoded protein: CASSLDGAPGQPQHF. The variable domain in full, with the rest retrieved from reference TRBV5-1 and TRBJ1-5, is KAGVTQTPRYLIKTRGQQVTLSCSPISGHRSVSWYQQTPGQGLQFLFEYFSETQRNKGNFPGRFSGRQFSNSRSEMNVSTLELGDSALYLCASSLDGAPGQPQHFGDGTRLSIL.

V gene TRBV7-8 combines with J gene TRBJ2-7, with D hard to call. The CDR3 is 13 residues long. Germline CDR1 reads SGHVS; CDR2 reads FQNEAQ. Trimming stripped 3 bases from V and 5 bases from J, with 11 bases between. The CDR3 nucleotides read TGTGCCAGCAGCTTCGGTCCTACGAACGAGCAGTACTTC. Its protein product is CASSFGPTNEQYF.

The V gene is TRBV9, the J gene TRBJ2-2; D possibly corresponds to TRBD2 (7 bases). Trimming took 4 bases from V and 7 from J, leaving 20 bases between them. Germline values: CDR1 SGDLS, CDR2 YYNGEE. This CDR3 is 16 amino acids long. CDR3 coding DNA: TGTGCCAGCAGCACCGGAGGGGGGGCCGGTATCGGGGAGCTGTTTTTT. It is translated as CASSTGGGAGIGELFF.

This clone was detected only once. The V and J genes are TRBV28 and TRBJ2-7, with 9 bases matching TRBD2. With V trimmed by 4 bases and J by 3 bases, 4 bases remained unmatched. CDR1 MDHEN and CDR2 SYDVKM come from the germline V gene. The CDR3 has 14 amino acids. CDR3 sequence: CASSSSGIVYEQYF. The CDR3 coding sequence is TGTGCCAGCAGTTCTAGCGGGATAGTCTACGAGCAGTACTTC.

This rearrangement joins TRBV18 to TRBJ1-5, with TRBD1 identical over 7 bases. Germline values: CDR1 KGHSH, CDR2 LQKENI. This CDR3 is built from 16 residues. V shed 5 bases, J shed 2 bases, and the junction held 9 bases outside the gene matches. This chain's CDR3 is CASSSLGGAGNQPQHF. CDR3 sequence (DNA): TGTGCCAGCTCATCCCTAGGGGGCGCGGGCAATCAGCCCCAGCATTTT.

The chain combines TRBV6-6 with TRBJ1-1; D is undetermined. This CDR3 region has 14 residues. From germline, CDR1 is MNHNY and CDR2 SVGAGI (reference sequence). V lost 6 bases to trimming and J lost 3 bases, with 14 bases between them. As DNA, the CDR3 is TGTGCCAGCAGGAACGGGATCGCCGACACTGAAGCTTTCTTT. Protein product: CASRNGIADTEAFF.